The 21 T cell receptor beta chains below come from one sample, sequenced in a study of blood T cell repertoires in COVID-19. Produced via immunoSEQ multiplex PCR; TCRdb's table is partial and in-frame only. This sample has roughly 130,000 clones; approximately 88% occur once, and the top ten carry 8% to 11%. Sequenced sample: peripheral blood. These receptors were collected from a man between 60 and 75 years old with active or convalescent COVID-19.

V gene TRBV5-1 combines with J gene TRBJ2-2; 12 positions match TRBD1. This CDR3 is 15 amino acids long. The trim removed 4 bases at V and 4 bases at J, leaving 2 bases unmatched. Germline CDR1 reads SGHRS; CDR2 reads YFSETQ. The CDR3 DNA is TGCGCCAGCAGCGGGGACAGGGGGCCCACCGGGGAGCTGTTTTTT. Translating gives CASSGDRGPTGELFF.

The chain joins TRBV29-1 to TRBJ2-5; tentative D call: TRBD1 (6 bases). The CDR3 extends over 13 amino acids. Germline loops: CDR1 SQVTM, CDR2 ANQGSEA. The CDR3 reads CTSGWDKKETQYF. The CDR3 nucleotides read TGCACGTCGGGGTGGGACAAAAAAGAGACCCAGTACTTC.

The chain is built from TRBV9 and TRBJ2-1; 11 bases fit TRBD2. CDR1 is SGDLS, CDR2 YYNGEE, per germline. With 2 bases clipped from V and 0 bases from J, the junction kept 4 bases outside the gene matches. The length of the CDR3 is 17 residues. Here the CDR3 DNA reads TGTGCCAGCAGCGTTTCTACTAGCGGGAGCTCCTACAATGAGCAGTTCTTC. This encodes CASSVSTSGSSYNEQFF.

This chain connects TRBV28 to TRBJ2-7; 8 bases map to TRBD1. Germline-derived CDR1 and CDR2 are MDHEN and SYDVKM. The CDR3 has 12 amino acids. Unmatched junction bases numbered 6, after V lost 7 bases and J lost 7 bases. CDR3 DNA sequence: TGTGCCAGCACCCCGGGGGACAGGGAGCAGTACTTC. The encoded protein is CASTPGDREQYF.

In this sample, this clone turned up a few times. V and J are TRBV19 and TRBJ2-1; the D gene is possibly TRBD1 (5 bases). Trimming stripped 3 bases from V and 2 bases from J, with 8 bases between. The CDR3 is made up of 14 amino acids. Germline V CDR1 and CDR2: LNHDA, SQIVND (reference sequence). CDR3 region: CASSIETAYNEQFF. For the CDR3, the DNA is TGTGCCAGTAGTATTGAGACAGCCTACAATGAGCAGTTCTTC.

This chain joins TRBV28 and TRBJ1-6; the D gene is possibly TRBD1 (5 bases). CDR3 size: 15 residues. Per germline, CDR1 MDHEN and CDR2 SYDVKM. Between the trimmed V and J ends, which lost 6 bases and 6 bases, there was a span of 15 bases. Written as DNA, the CDR3 is TGTGCCAGCAGGCCCACGACAGCGCTTAATTCACCCCTCCACTTT. This encodes CASRPTTALNSPLHF.

The gene calls are TRBV19 and TRBJ2-3, with 9 bases fitting TRBD2. The CDR3 is made up of 14 amino acids. Per germline, CDR1 LNHDA and CDR2 SQIVND (reference sequence). Trimming cost V 8 bases and J 2 bases; bases outside gene matches: 5. The CDR3 coding sequence is TGTGCCAGTCAGCGGGGGGCTTACACAGATACGCAGTATTTT. Protein product: CASQRGAYTDTQYF.

CDR3 protein: CSARTSGANTGELFF. In DNA, the CDR3 is TGCAGCGCCCGGACTAGCGGGGCGAACACCGGGGAGCTGTTTTTT. The rearrangement joins TRBV29-1 to TRBJ2-2; 12 nucleotides agree with TRBD2. The length of the CDR3 is 15 residues. Germline assignment: CDR1 SQVTM and CDR2 ANQGSEA. V gave up 7 bases and J gave up 0 bases; unmatched junction bases: 3.

The chain carries TRBV6-5 and TRBJ1-2; TRBD1 agrees at 7 bases. This CDR3 comprises 14 residues. CDR1 is MNHEY, CDR2 SVGAGI, per germline. J gave up 2 bases and V 6 bases, and 6 bases lay outside the gene matches. The DNA of the CDR3 is TGTGCCAGCAGACTCCAGACAGGGAACTATGGCTACACCTTC. This codes for CASRLQTGNYGYTF.

This sequence joins TRBV14 and TRBJ1-2; TRBD1 is a possible D gene (5 bases). CDR3 length: 12 residues. V was pared by 3 bases and J by 8 bases, with 10 bases between. From germline, CDR1 is SGHDN and CDR2 FVKESK. Here the CDR3 reads CASSHAGEGYTF. The CDR3 nucleotides read TGTGCCAGCAGCCACGCGGGGGAGGGCTACACCTTC.

The chain employs TRBV15 and TRBJ2-7; D perhaps matches TRBD2 (7 bases). The V gene lost 0 bases and the J gene lost 2 bases, with 8 bases spanning the gap. CDR3 length equals 14 residues. Germline lookup yields CDR1 LNHNV and CDR2 YYDKDF (reference sequence). CDR3 region: CATSREGGPYEQYF. The CDR3 DNA reads TGTGCCACCAGCAGAGAGGGGGGGCCCTACGAGCAGTACTTC.

This chain connects TRBV4-1 to TRBJ2-1; weak D call: TRBD2 (6 bases). Germline-derived CDR1 and CDR2 are MGHRA and YSYEKL. Trimming removed 3 bases from V and 0 bases from J, with 18 bases in between. The CDR3 is 18 amino acids. The CDR3 loop reads CASSQTPVAGPSYNEQFF. CDR3 nucleotide sequence: TGCGCCAGCAGCCAGACTCCCGTGGCGGGACCCTCCTACAATGAGCAGTTCTTC.

The chain couples TRBV6-5 to TRBJ1-3, with D possibly TRBD1 on 5 matching bases. Trimming took 6 bases from V and 3 from J, leaving 12 bases between them. The CDR3 is 14 amino acids. Germline lookup yields CDR1 MNHEY and CDR2 SVGAGI. CDR3 in amino acids: CASSLQEYGNTIYF. The CDR3 DNA reads as TGTGCCAGCAGCTTACAGGAATATGGAAACACCATATATTTT.

The chain uses TRBV14 and TRBJ2-5; no clear D gene. Germline loops: CDR1 SGHDN, CDR2 FVKESK. Trimming stripped 2 bases from V and 7 bases from J, with 8 bases between. The CDR3 loop spans 12 amino acids. The DNA for the CDR3 is TGTGCCAGCAGCCAATCCCGGGTGACCCAGTACTTC. Protein sequence: CASSQSRVTQYF.

The V call is TRBV2, the J call TRBJ2-3; perhaps TRBD2 as D (6 bases). The germline V gene has CDR1 SNHLY and CDR2 FYNNEI. This CDR3 is 15 amino acids long. V lost 10 bases to trimming and J lost 5 bases, with 22 bases between them. The CDR3 DNA follows: TGTGCCACTCGAGAGGACGCGGGGACGGGAGATACGCAGTATTTT. This sequence encodes CATREDAGTGDTQYF.

The chain carries TRBV7-9 and TRBJ2-3, with D tentatively TRBD1 (5 bases). Germline CDR1 is SEHNR and CDR2 is FQNEAQ (reference sequence). The CDR3 has 14 amino acids. V lost 4 bases and J 2 bases, leaving 10 bases between the germline ends. CDR3 sequence reads: CASSYSGFTDTQYF. CDR3 in DNA: TGTGCCAGCAGCTATTCAGGGTTCACAGATACGCAGTATTTT.

V is TRBV6-5 and J is TRBJ2-7; TRBD1 agrees at 10 bases. V shed 7 bases and J 7 bases; nucleotides not matched to a gene: 10. Per the germline V gene, CDR1 is MNHEY and CDR2 is SVGAGI. The CDR3 sequence is 14 residues long. CDR3 in amino acids: CASTQDRGKNEQYF. The DNA of the CDR3 is TGTGCCAGCACCCAGGACAGGGGGAAAAATGAGCAGTACTTC.

On this clone: This specimen includes other DNA sequences encoding the same CDR3. The chain links TRBV12-3 or TRBV12-4 to TRBJ1-1; D perhaps matches TRBD1 (5 bases). The CDR3 runs to 13 residues. V lost 6 bases and J lost 1, with 9 bases in between. The DNA for the CDR3 is TGTGCCAGCAGCCTTACAGGGAACACTGAAGCTTTCTTT. This gives the protein CASSLTGNTEAFF.

V is TRBV28 and J is TRBJ2-7; a possible D gene is TRBD2 (5 bases). The germline V and J ends were trimmed by 3 bases and 0 bases, with 12 bases remaining between them. CDR3 size: 15 residues. Germline assignment: CDR1 MDHEN and CDR2 SYDVKM. CDR3 nucleotides: TGTGCCAGCAGTTTTTTCCGGGGTCTCTCCTACGAGCAGTACTTC. Translating it yields CASSFFRGLSYEQYF.

The genes are TRBV4-2 and TRBJ1-1, with 9 bases identical to TRBD1. The CDR3 length is 15 residues. Germline CDR1 LGHNA, CDR2 YNFKEQ. J lost 5 bases, V lost 2 bases, and 6 bases had no gene match. The DNA of the CDR3 is TGTGCCAGCAGCCAAACAGGGGGCCTTCGGACTGAAGCTTTCTTT. Its protein product is CASSQTGGLRTEAFF.

V usage is TRBV6-2 or TRBV6-3 and J usage is TRBJ1-6, with D possibly TRBD1 on 6 matching bases. Trimming took off 3 bases at V and 5 bases at J, with 11 bases between the two ends. Germline V CDR1 and CDR2: MNHEY, SVGEGT. CDR3 length: 15 amino acids. The CDR3 DNA follows: TGTGCCAGCAGTTATGGACAGAACGATAATTCACCCCTCCACTTT. As protein: CASSYGQNDNSPLHF.